Listed below are T cell receptor beta chains from one sample, sequenced in a study of cytomegalovirus exposure and HLA in healthy donors. Assay used: immunoSEQ multiplex PCR; TCRdb lists only in-frame clones, some missing. The profile shows around 100,000 clones, around three quarters of them singletons. Sequences were obtained from PBMCs. The receptors were gathered from a female donor in good health and CMV-seropositive. Each CDR3 is given with its conserved first and last residue. Fields, in order: clone size, CDR3 length, D gene, J gene, V gene, CDR3 protein, CDR3 DNA. The D gene is left open where the match is weak. Size values are once, few and many counts, or a class for expanded clones, and some rows have none.

size: -; length: 10; D: -; J: TRBJ2-1; V: TRBV20-1; CDR3: CSAEINEQFF; DNA: TGCAGTGCCGAGATCAATGAGCAGTTCTTC
size: -; length: 14; D: -; J: TRBJ2-5; V: TRBV15; CDR3: CATSRDRAQETQYF; DNA: TGTGCCACCAGCAGAGACAGGGCACAAGAGACCCAGTACTTC
size: once; length: 14; D: -; J: TRBJ2-1; V: TRBV5-4; CDR3: CASSFRRERNEQFF; DNA: TGTGCCAGCAGCTTTAGGCGGGAACGGAATGAGCAGTTCTTC
size: few; length: 13; D: -; J: TRBJ2-1; V: TRBV13; CDR3: CASSHTNYNEQFF; DNA: TGTGCCAGCAGCCACACTAACTACAATGAGCAGTTCTTC
size: -; length: 15; D: -; J: TRBJ1-6; V: TRBV19; CDR3: CASSIRGGRGSPLHF; DNA: TGTGCCAGTAGTATAAGGGGGGGAAGGGGGTCACCCCTCCACTTT
size: few; length: 14; D: TRBD1; J: TRBJ1-1; V: TRBV15; CDR3: CATSSHRGGTEAFF; DNA: TGTGCCACCAGCTCACACAGGGGTGGGACTGAAGCTTTCTTT
size: -; length: 15; D: TRBD1; J: TRBJ1-5; V: TRBV6-6; CDR3: CASSYGTGGNQPQHF; DNA: TGTGCCAGCAGTTACGGGACAGGGGGCAATCAGCCCCAGCATTTT
size: -; length: 15; D: -; J: TRBJ2-1; V: TRBV11-2; CDR3: CASSLGIGGNNEQFF; DNA: TGTGCCAGCAGCTTAGGCATAGGAGGGAACAATGAGCAGTTCTTC
size: -; length: 12; D: -; J: TRBJ1-1; V: TRBV29-1; CDR3: CSVEGTNTEAFF; DNA: TGCAGCGTTGAAGGAACTAACACTGAAGCTTTCTTT
size: -; length: 15; D: -; J: TRBJ1-4; V: TRBV19; CDR3: CASSIGRAPNEKLFF; DNA: TGTGCCAGTAGTATAGGGAGGGCCCCTAATGAAAAACTGTTTTTT
size: few; length: 16; D: TRBD1; J: TRBJ2-1; V: TRBV6-6; CDR3: CASRDSGTGKHNEQFF; DNA: TGTGCCAGCAGGGATTCCGGGACAGGGAAACACAATGAGCAGTTCTTC
size: few; length: 14; D: -; J: TRBJ1-1; V: TRBV19; CDR3: CASSIGYMNTEAFF; DNA: TGTGCCAGTAGTATAGGGTACATGAACACTGAAGCTTTCTTT
size: -; length: 15; D: TRBD1; J: TRBJ1-3; V: TRBV11-2; CDR3: CASSARDSSGNTIYF; DNA: TGTGCCAGCAGCGCCCGGGACAGCTCTGGAAACACCATATATTTT
size: -; length: 15; D: TRBD2; J: TRBJ2-1; V: TRBV16; CDR3: CASSHLAGGSYEQFF; DNA: TGTGCCAGCAGCCATCTAGCGGGGGGATCGTATGAGCAGTTCTTC
size: -; length: 12; D: -; J: TRBJ2-7; V: TRBV6-1; CDR3: CAISPGRYEQYF; DNA: TGTGCCATCAGTCCAGGCCGCTACGAGCAGTACTTC
size: -; length: 14; D: TRBD1; J: TRBJ1-1; V: TRBV5-4; CDR3: CASSGAQGWTEAFF; DNA: TGTGCCAGCAGCGGGGCACAGGGGTGGACTGAAGCTTTCTTT
size: -; length: 16; D: TRBD2; J: TRBJ2-1; V: TRBV4-2; CDR3: CASSQGGTSGYNEQFF; DNA: TGTGCCAGCAGCCAAGGAGGGACTAGCGGCTACAATGAGCAGTTCTTC
size: -; length: 13; D: TRBD2; J: TRBJ2-3; V: TRBV6-5; CDR3: CASGLAETDTQYF; DNA: TGTGCCAGTGGACTAGCCGAGACAGATACGCAGTATTTT
size: once; length: 16; D: TRBD1; J: TRBJ2-7; V: TRBV5-1; CDR3: CASSLRTSGQREGQYF; DNA: TGCGCCAGCAGCTTGCGGACCTCGGGACAGAGGGAAGGGCAGTACTTC
size: few; length: 18; D: TRBD2; J: TRBJ2-1; V: TRBV5-1; CDR3: CASSLVSLRENAYNEQFF; DNA: TGCGCCAGCAGCTTGGTCTCTTTGCGGGAGAACGCGTACAATGAGCAGTTCTTC
size: -; length: 14; D: TRBD2; J: TRBJ2-2; V: TRBV6-5; CDR3: CASSLGRGTGELFF; DNA: TGTGCCAGCAGCCTAGGGAGGGGCACCGGGGAGCTGTTTTTT
size: -; length: 17; D: TRBD2; J: TRBJ2-2; V: TRBV9; CDR3: CASSVGDSGSWTGELFF; DNA: TGTGCCAGCAGCGTAGGCGATAGCGGGAGTTGGACCGGGGAGCTGTTTTTT
size: -; length: 16; D: -; J: TRBJ1-4; V: TRBV7-8; CDR3: CASNQLGFRGREKLFF; DNA: TGTGCCAGCAACCAACTTGGGTTTAGGGGCCGTGAAAAACTGTTTTTT
size: -; length: 13; D: -; J: TRBJ2-7; V: TRBV19; CDR3: CASSISRGWRKNF; DNA: TGTGCCAGTAGTATCAGCCGAGGTTGGCGGAAAAACTTC